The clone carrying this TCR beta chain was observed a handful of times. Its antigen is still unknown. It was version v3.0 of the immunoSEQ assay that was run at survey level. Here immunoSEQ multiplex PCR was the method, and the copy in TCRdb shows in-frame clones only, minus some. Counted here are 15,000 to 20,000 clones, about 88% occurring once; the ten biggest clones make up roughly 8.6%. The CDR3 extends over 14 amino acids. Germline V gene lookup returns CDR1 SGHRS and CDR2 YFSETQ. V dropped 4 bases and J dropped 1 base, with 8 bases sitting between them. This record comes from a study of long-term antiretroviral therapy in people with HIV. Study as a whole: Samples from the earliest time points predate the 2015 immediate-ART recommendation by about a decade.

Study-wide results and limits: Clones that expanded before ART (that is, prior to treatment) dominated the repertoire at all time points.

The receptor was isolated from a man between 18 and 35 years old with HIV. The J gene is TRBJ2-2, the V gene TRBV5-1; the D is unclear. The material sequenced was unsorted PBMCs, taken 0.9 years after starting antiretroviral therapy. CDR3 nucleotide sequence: TGCGCCAGCAGCGCCGACCTGAACACCGGGGAGCTGTTTTTT. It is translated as CASSADLNTGELFF.